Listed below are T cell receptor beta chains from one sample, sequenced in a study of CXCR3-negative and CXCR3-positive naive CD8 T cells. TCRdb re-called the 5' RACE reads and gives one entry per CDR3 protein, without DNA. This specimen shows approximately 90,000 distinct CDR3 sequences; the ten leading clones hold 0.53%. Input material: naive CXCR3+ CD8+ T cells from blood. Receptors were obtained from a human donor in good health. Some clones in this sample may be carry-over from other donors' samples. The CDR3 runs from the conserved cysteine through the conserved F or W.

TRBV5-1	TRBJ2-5	CASSGTWTETQETQYF
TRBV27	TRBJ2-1	CASSYGYNEQFF
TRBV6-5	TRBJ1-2	CASSYSHGAGYTF
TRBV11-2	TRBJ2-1	CASSLAPGTYNEQFF
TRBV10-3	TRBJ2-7	CAISESRRSEQYF
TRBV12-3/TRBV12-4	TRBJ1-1	CASSLTHTKNTEAFF
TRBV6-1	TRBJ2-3	CASSGTDTDTQYF
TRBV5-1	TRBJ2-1	CASLDRGHGNEQFF
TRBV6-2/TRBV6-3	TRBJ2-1	CASSYSELLYNEQFF
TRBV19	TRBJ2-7	CASSSTGGSYEQYF
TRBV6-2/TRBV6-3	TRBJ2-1	CASTRERGQNSYNEQFF
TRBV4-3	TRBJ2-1	CASSQDLDSRGDNEQFF
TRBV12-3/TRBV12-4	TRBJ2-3	CASSLVGGGTDTQYF
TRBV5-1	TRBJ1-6	CASSLEVGAGSPLHF
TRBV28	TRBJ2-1	CASSLASEQFF
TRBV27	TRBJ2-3	CASRDQTQGTDTQYF
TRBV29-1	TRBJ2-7	CSVGARNLSYEQYF
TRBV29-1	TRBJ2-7	CSVELGSENEQYF
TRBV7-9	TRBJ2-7	CASIGGTSGHEQYF
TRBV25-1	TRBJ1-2	CASSEVGTAYFYTF
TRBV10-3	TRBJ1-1	CAISVTGDTEAFF
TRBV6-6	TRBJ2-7	CASSSNLYYRGDEQYF
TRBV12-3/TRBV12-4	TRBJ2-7	CASSLSTSGVTYEQYF
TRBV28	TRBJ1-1	CASSFLKNTEAFF
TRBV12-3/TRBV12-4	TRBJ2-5	CASNPDGGETQYF
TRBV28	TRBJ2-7	CASSSRHLYEQYF
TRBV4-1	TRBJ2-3	CASSQDRASGGSSTDTQYF
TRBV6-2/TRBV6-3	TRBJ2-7	CASSYSKEPEQYF
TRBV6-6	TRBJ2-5	CASSYTRIQAGETQYF
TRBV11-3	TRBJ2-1	CASSRGVGVNEQFF
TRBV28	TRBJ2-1	CASSIGLDEQFF
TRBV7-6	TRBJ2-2	CASSRGTVPEELFF
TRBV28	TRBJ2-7	CASSQSGHSYEQYF
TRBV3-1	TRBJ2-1	CASSLPRTGNNEQFF
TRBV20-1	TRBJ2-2	CSARDPQTSRTGELFF
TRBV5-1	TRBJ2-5	CASSSLDSDEQETQYF
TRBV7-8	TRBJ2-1	CASSFQAGGYNEQFF
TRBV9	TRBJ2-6	CASSVGPSGANVLTF
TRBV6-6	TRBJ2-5	CATRGRGKETQYF
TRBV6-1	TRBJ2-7	CASSYGRGGSSYEQYF
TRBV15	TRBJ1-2	CATSEGGGYTF
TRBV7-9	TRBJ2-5	CASSYIWGEQETQYF
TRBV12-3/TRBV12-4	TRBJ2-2	CATRGIANTGELFF
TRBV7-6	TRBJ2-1	CASSLGVSRNEQFF
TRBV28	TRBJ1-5	CASSLFRNSNQPQHF
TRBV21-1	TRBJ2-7	CASSKVCQYYEQYF
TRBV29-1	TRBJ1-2	CSVDDTSYGYTF
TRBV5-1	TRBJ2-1	CASSFRTSGSYNEQFF
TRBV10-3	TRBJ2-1	CAISIGGNEQFF
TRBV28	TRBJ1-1	CASRGHPNTEAFF
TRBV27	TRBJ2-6	CASSTVAGANVLTF
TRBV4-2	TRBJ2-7	CASSPGDLTYEQYF